This is a list of T cell receptor beta chains from one sample in a study of OX40 agonist ivuxolimab in advanced cancers. Clones were read by immunoSEQ multiplex PCR, and TCRdb kept only the in-frame ones, dropping some. The data hold roughly 50,000 clones, with 85% to 95% observed a single time. This specimen was CD4+ or CD8+ T cells sorted from blood, taken in a trial of the OX40 agonist ivuxolimab. Source of these receptors: an adult with an advanced solid tumor such as melanoma, head and neck, liver or kidney cancer. Each CDR3 is given with its conserved first and last residue. The D gene is left open where the match is weak. Size values are once, few and many counts, or a class for expanded clones, and some rows have none.

d_gene	j_gene	v_gene	abundance	CDR3aa	CDR3nt
-	TRBJ1-3	TRBV13	-	CASSLGQGEDTIYF	TGTGCCAGCAGCTTAGGGCAGGGTGAAGACACCATATATTTT
-	TRBJ2-1	TRBV9	-	CASSVGRGGEQFF	TGTGCCAGCAGCGTAGGCAGGGGAGGGGAGCAGTTCTTC
-	TRBJ2-2	TRBV5-8	-	CASSRDTTNTGELFF	TGTGCCAGCAGCCGGGACACGACGAACACCGGGGAGCTGTTTTTT
-	TRBJ2-3	TRBV18	-	CASSGLGLPTDTQYF	TGTGCCAGCTCCGGCTTGGGACTCCCCACAGATACGCAGTATTTT
TRBD2	TRBJ2-1	TRBV4-2	once	CASSGRLTNMGLAENNEQFF	TGTGCCAGCAGCGGAAGACTAACCAATATGGGACTAGCTGAGAACAATGAGCAGTTCTTC
-	TRBJ2-3	TRBV28	-	CASSRGDTQYF	TGTGCCAGCAGTAGGGGGGATACGCAGTATTTT
TRBD1	TRBJ2-5	TRBV6-5	-	CASSYWGTGAQETQYF	TGTGCCAGCAGTTACTGGGGGACAGGGGCCCAAGAGACCCAGTACTTC
TRBD1	TRBJ1-2	TRBV19	once	CASSILPGQEANYGYTF	TGTGCCAGTAGTATCCTTCCGGGACAGGAAGCTAACTATGGCTACACCTTC
TRBD1	TRBJ2-7	TRBV28	-	CASSLGTGAYEQYF	TGTGCCAGCAGTTTAGGGACAGGGGCCTACGAGCAGTACTTC
TRBD2	TRBJ2-1	TRBV4-3	-	CASSQLAGGNNEQFF	TGCGCCAGCAGCCAGTTAGCGGGAGGTAACAATGAGCAGTTCTTC
TRBD1	TRBJ2-3	TRBV27	-	CASSLSNKDRGFVTQYF	TGTGCCAGCAGTTTATCGAATAAGGACAGGGGATTCGTTACGCAGTATTTT
-	TRBJ1-2	TRBV4-3	-	CASSQDQSDYGYTF	TGCGCCAGCAGCCAAGATCAGAGTGATTATGGCTACACCTTC
-	TRBJ1-5	TRBV4-1	-	CASSQGAGLYSNQPQHF	TGCGCCAGCAGCCAAGGAGCAGGGCTATATAGCAATCAGCCCCAGCATTTT
TRBD2	TRBJ2-1	TRBV2	-	CASRLLAGENNEQFF	TGTGCCAGCAGATTATTAGCGGGTGAAAACAATGAGCAGTTCTTC
TRBD1	TRBJ1-1	TRBV6-5	-	CASRGTGEAFF	TGTGCCAGCAGGGGGACAGGGGAAGCTTTCTTT
TRBD2	TRBJ2-1	TRBV18	-	CASSLTDFSGGSHNEQFF	TGTGCCAGCTCACTGACAGATTTTAGCGGGGGGTCCCACAATGAGCAGTTCTTC